Below, one T cell receptor beta chain is given with its context. The data were produced by immunoSEQ multiplex PCR, yet TCRdb's version contains in-frame clones alone and is incomplete. The profile shows roughly 100,000 clones, approximately 91% of them singletons. The data originate from a study of T cell changes during pregnancy in multiple sclerosis. From germline, CDR1 is SEHNR and CDR2 FQNEAQ (reference sequence). The CDR3 is 18 amino acids. Trimming removed 1 base from V and 3 bases from J, with 21 bases in between. This sequence originates from a female donor with multiple sclerosis, enrolled in a pregnancy study. The source material was peripheral blood, sampled in the second trimester of pregnancy. J is TRBJ1-1 and V is TRBV7-9; D perhaps matches TRBD1 (5 bases). Here the CDR3 reads CASSLELVRRGLDTEAFF. CDR3 DNA: TGTGCCAGCAGCTTAGAGTTAGTTAGAAGGGGATTAGACACTGAAGCTTTCTTT. The full variable domain, its missing parts supplied by reference TRBV7-9 and TRBJ1-1, is DTGVSQNPRHKITKRGQNVTFRCDPISEHNRLYWYRQTLGQGPEFLTYFQNEAQLEKSRLLSDRFSAERPKGSFSTLEIQRTEQGDSAMYLCASSLELVRRGLDTEAFFGQGTRLTVV.